This TCR beta chain emerged from a study of blood T cell repertoires in COVID-19. Study in general: COVID-19 samples from acute and convalescent phases originated in the United States, Italy and Spain. Nucleic acid was either cDNA or gDNA, and it came from T cells, B-cell-depleted T cells, or PBMCs.

Data came from immunoSEQ multiplex PCR; TCRdb stores just in-frame clones and leaves some out. The table records roughly 160,000 clones, roughly 84% of them present only once. A single count supports this clone. V lost 0 bases, J lost 3 bases, and 4 bases stayed unmatched. The CDR3 sequence is 15 residues long. Germline CDR1 SGHAT, CDR2 FQNNGV. Patients from Seattle were sampled longitudinally, starting during active infection. This rearrangement joins TRBV11-2 to TRBJ2-7; 8 bases agree with TRBD1. Sequencing input: peripheral blood. The TCR comes from a woman between 50 and 59 years old with COVID-19, enrolled during active disease. As DNA, the CDR3 is TGTGCCAGCAGCTTAGAGACAGGGGAAGTCTACGAGCAGTACTTC. Protein sequence: CASSLETGEVYEQYF.